This T cell receptor (beta chain) was retrieved from a study of blood T cell repertoires in COVID-19. The repertoire was sequenced with immunoSEQ multiplex PCR; TCRdb's copy has only in-frame clones and lacks some. This sample carries about 84,000 clones, 65% to 85% of them seen once, and the ten largest clones take over 30%. CDR3 length: 15 residues. Input material: peripheral blood. The gene calls are TRBV21-1 and TRBJ1-6; the table's D gene call, TRBD1, was not cross checked with the DNA. TRBV21-1 is deemed a pseudogene. The receptor was isolated from a man older than 75 with active or convalescent COVID-19. Here the CDR3 reads CASSQKKARASPLHF. CDR3 coding DNA: TGTGCCAGCAGCCAAAAGAAGGCCAGGGCATCACCCCTCCACTTT.